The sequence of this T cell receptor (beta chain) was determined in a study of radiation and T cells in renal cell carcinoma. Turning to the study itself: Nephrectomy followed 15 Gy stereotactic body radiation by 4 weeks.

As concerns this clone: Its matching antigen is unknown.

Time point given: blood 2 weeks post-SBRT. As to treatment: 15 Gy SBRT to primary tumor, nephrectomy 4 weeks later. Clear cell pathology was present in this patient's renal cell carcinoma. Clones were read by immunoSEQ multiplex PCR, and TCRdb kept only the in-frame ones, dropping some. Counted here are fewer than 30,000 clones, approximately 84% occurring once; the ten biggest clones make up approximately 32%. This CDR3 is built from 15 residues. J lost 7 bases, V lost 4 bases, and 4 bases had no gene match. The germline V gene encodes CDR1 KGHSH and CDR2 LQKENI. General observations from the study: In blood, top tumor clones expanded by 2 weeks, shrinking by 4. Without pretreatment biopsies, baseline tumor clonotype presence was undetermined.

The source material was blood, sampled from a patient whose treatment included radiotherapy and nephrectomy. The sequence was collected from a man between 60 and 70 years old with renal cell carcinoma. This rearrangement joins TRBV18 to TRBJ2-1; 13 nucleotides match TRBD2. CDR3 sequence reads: CASSRGLAGSNEQFF. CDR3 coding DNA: TGTGCCAGCTCACGGGGACTAGCGGGATCTAATGAGCAGTTCTTC. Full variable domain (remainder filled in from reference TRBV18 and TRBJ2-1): NAGVMQNPRHLVRRRGQEARLRCSPMKGHSHVYWYRQLPEEGLKFMVYLQKENIIDESGMPKERFSAEFPKEGPSILRIQQVVRGDSAAYFCASSRGLAGSNEQFFGPGTRLTVL.